This T cell receptor (beta chain) was obtained from a study of cytomegalovirus exposure and HLA in healthy donors. Study outcomes and limitations: Only CMV serostatus was available as immune exposure information. Listed as cytomegalovirus-associated were roughly 180 TCR beta chains.

Details on this clone: Its antigen is as yet unknown.

V shed 2 bases and J 7 bases; nucleotides not matched to a gene: 10. This CDR3 has 16 residues. Germline CDR1 and CDR2: MNHEY and SVGAGI. It was with 60 Vbeta and 13 Jbeta primers that the PCR ran. TCRdb's table, derived via immunoSEQ multiplex PCR, lists solely in-frame clones and lacks some. Of 100,000 to 150,000 clones in the sample, around 69% were seen once. The chain combines TRBV6-5 with TRBJ1-2; 10 bases align to TRBD1. What was sequenced was PBMCs. The origin of this receptor is a woman aged 35 to 49 in good health and CMV-seropositive. In DNA, the CDR3 is TGTGCCAGCAGTTACACCCGTGACAGGGGGCTCGGTGGCTACACCTTC. It specifies CASSYTRDRGLGGYTF.